This T cell receptor (beta chain) was recovered during a study of blood T cell repertoires in COVID-19. Clones were read by immunoSEQ multiplex PCR, and TCRdb kept only the in-frame ones, dropping some. In the table there are a few hundred thousand clones, just over 85% of which are singletons. The germline V and J ends were trimmed by 4 bases and 7 bases, with 26 bases remaining between them. The CDR3 runs to 18 residues. The germline CDR1 and CDR2 sequences are LGHDT and YNNKEL (reference sequence). This receptor was obtained from a man aged 25 to 40 who had recovered from COVID-19. The material sequenced was PBMCs or T cells enriched from blood (not recorded which). This chain joins TRBV3-1 (or the pseudogene TRBV3-2) and TRBJ2-1; perhaps TRBD2 as D (6 bases). The CDR3 DNA follows: TGTGCCAGCAGCCGACCCCTAACCCAAAGGAGGGGAGGAAATGAGCAGTTCTTC. Translated, it gives CASSRPLTQRRGGNEQFF.